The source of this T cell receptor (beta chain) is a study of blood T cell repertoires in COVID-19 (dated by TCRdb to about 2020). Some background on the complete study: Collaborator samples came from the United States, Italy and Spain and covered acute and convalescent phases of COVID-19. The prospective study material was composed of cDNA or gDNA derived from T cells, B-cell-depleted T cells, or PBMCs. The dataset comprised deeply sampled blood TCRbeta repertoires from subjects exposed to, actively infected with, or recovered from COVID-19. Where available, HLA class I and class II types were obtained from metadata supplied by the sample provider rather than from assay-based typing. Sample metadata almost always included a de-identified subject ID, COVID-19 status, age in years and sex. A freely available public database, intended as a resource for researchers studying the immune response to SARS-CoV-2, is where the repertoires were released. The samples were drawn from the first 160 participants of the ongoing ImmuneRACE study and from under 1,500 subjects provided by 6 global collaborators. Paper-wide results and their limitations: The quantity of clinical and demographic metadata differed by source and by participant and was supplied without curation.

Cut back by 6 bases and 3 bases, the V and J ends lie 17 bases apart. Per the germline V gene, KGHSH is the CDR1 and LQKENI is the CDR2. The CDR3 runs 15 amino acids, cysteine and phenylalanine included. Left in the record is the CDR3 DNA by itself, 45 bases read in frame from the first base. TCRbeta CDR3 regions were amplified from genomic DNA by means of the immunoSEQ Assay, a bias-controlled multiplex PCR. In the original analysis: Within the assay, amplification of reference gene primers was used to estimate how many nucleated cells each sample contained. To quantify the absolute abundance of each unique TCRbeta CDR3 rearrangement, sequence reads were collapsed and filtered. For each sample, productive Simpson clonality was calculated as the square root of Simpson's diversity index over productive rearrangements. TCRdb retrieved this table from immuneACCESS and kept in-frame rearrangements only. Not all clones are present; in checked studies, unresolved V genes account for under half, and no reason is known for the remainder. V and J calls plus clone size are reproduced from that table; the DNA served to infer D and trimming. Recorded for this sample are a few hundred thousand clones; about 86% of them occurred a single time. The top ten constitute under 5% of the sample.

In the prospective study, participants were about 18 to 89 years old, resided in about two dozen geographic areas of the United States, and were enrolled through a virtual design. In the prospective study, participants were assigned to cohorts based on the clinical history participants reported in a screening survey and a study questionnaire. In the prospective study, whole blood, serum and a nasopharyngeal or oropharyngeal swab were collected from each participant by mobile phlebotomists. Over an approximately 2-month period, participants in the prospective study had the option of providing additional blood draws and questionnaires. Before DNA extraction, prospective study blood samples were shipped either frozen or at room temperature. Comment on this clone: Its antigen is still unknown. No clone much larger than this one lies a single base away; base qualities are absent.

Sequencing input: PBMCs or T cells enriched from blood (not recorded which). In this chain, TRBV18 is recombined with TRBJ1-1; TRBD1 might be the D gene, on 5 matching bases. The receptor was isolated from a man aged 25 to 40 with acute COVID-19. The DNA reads TGTGCCAGCTCTCAAACTTCAGGGCGCCACACTGAAGCTTTCTTT. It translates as CASSQTSGRHTEAFF.